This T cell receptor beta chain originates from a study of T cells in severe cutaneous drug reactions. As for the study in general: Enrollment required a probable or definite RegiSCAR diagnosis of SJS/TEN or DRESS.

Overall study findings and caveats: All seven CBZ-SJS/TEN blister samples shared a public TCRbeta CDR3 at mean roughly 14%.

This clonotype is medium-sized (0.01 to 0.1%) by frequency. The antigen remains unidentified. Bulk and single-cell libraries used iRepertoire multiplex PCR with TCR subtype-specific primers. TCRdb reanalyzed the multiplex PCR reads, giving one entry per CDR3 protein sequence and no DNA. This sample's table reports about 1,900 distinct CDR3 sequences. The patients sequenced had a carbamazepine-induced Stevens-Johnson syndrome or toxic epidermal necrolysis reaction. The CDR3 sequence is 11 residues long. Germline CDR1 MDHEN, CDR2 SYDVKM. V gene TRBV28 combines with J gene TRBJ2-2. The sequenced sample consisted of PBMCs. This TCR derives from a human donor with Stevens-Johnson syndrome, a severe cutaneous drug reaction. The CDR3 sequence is CASSLSGELFF.